The rows below give T cell receptor beta chains drawn from one sample of a study of control samples from healthy donors and cancer patients. Sequenced by immunoSEQ multiplex PCR; TCRdb stores in-frame clones only, minus some. The table includes approximately 120,000 clones, around 89% detected once. The sample comprised blood. These receptors came from a woman aged 45-60 years in good health. The CDR3 runs from the conserved cysteine through the conserved F or W. Fields, in order: J gene, V gene, CDR3 protein.

J: TRBJ1-1
V: TRBV18
CDR3: CASSPGQVSEAFF

J: TRBJ2-7
V: TRBV5-6
CDR3: CASSLVRGPYEQYF

J: TRBJ2-7
V: TRBV7-6
CDR3: CASSVGTGTSYEQYF

J: TRBJ2-1
V: TRBV27
CDR3: CASRPTGTSSYNEQFF

J: TRBJ2-3
V: TRBV11-2
CDR3: CASSRPGLAGAHDTQYF

J: TRBJ1-2
V: TRBV11-3
CDR3: CASSLSGRGYTF

J: TRBJ1-3
V: TRBV3-1/TRBV3-2
CDR3: CASSQDQGPGNTIYF

J: TRBJ2-5
V: TRBV5-6
CDR3: CASSSPLWEKETQYF

J: TRBJ2-3
V: TRBV9
CDR3: CASSVVERSTDTQYF

J: TRBJ1-4
V: TRBV15
CDR3: CATSTDRVTSEKLFF

J: TRBJ1-4
V: TRBV5-4
CDR3: CASRPDRPNEKLFF

J: TRBJ1-5
V: TRBV18
CDR3: CASSPSWNQPQHF

J: TRBJ1-2
V: TRBV5-5
CDR3: CASRWTGSNDGYTF

J: TRBJ1-3
V: TRBV5-6
CDR3: CASSSDRGNGNTIYF

J: TRBJ1-1
V: TRBV18
CDR3: CASSPVAGRGMNTEAFF

J: TRBJ2-2
V: TRBV2
CDR3: CASSVAGLAGGPNTGELFF

J: TRBJ2-2
V: TRBV6-1
CDR3: CASSDGGGEDTGELFF

J: TRBJ2-6
V: TRBV15
CDR3: CATSRKPGSGANVLTF

J: TRBJ2-7
V: TRBV3-1/TRBV3-2
CDR3: CASSRIPGQDPYEQYF

J: TRBJ2-6
V: TRBV19
CDR3: CASGGAGLPSGANVLTF

J: TRBJ2-1
V: TRBV4-1
CDR3: CASSQEVLSYNEQFF

J: TRBJ2-2
V: TRBV7-9
CDR3: CASLLWVTGELFF

J: TRBJ2-5
V: TRBV7-3
CDR3: CASSTGTGGETQYF

J: TRBJ2-3
V: TRBV4-1
CDR3: CASSPSGLAGSDTQYF

J: TRBJ2-4
V: TRBV29-1
CDR3: CSVGVRGKGTAKNIQYF

J: TRBJ2-2
V: TRBV5-5
CDR3: CASSSRTSGYGTGELFF

J: TRBJ2-5
V: TRBV7-2
CDR3: CASSLFREGGETQYF

J: TRBJ2-2
V: TRBV27
CDR3: CASSLSRGWSGELFF

J: TRBJ2-3
V: TRBV6-5
CDR3: CAIQGSTDTQYF

J: TRBJ1-4
V: TRBV24-1
CDR3: CATSDSQRGTEDKLFF

J: TRBJ1-1
V: TRBV29-1
CDR3: CSVELGGRTEAFF

J: TRBJ1-4
V: TRBV30
CDR3: CAWREGRTNEKLFF

J: TRBJ2-3
V: TRBV10-3
CDR3: CAISPRTDRRADTQYF

J: TRBJ2-3
V: TRBV7-9
CDR3: CASSLRRGVASTDTQYF

J: TRBJ1-1
V: TRBV6-5
CDR3: CASRRGGYTEAFF

J: TRBJ1-2
V: TRBV7-8
CDR3: CASRSLFGYTF

J: TRBJ2-1
V: TRBV6-5
CDR3: CASSYVLPTYNEQFF

J: TRBJ2-2
V: TRBV4-3
CDR3: CASSQEEVAGELFF